Listed here are 32 T cell receptor beta chains from one sample, sequenced in a study of control samples from healthy donors and cancer patients. Clones were sequenced by immunoSEQ multiplex PCR, and TCRdb holds only the in-frame ones, with some missing. The sample shows roughly 130,000 clones, approximately 90% of them seen only once. Source material: blood. Source of these receptors: a man aged 18-30 years in good health.

The V and J genes are TRBV7-2 and TRBJ1-2; TRBD1 agrees at 10 bases. The V gene end was trimmed by 5 bases and the J gene end by 3 bases; junction bases not matched to a gene: 3. CDR1 and CDR2 (germline): SGHTA, FQGNSA. This CDR3 has 14 amino acids. As DNA, the CDR3 is TGTGCCAGCAGCCTGACAGGGGGCTACTATGGCTACACCTTC. Amino acids: CASSLTGGYYGYTF.

This sequence joins TRBV2 and TRBJ1-6; possibly TRBD1 for D (6 bases). Germline lookup yields CDR1 SNHLY and CDR2 FYNNEI. Trimming took 5 bases from V and 8 from J, leaving 10 bases between them. This CDR3 has 13 amino acids. The CDR3 sequence is CASSRDTDSPLHF. The DNA of the CDR3 is TGTGCCAGCAGTCGGGACACCGATTCACCCCTCCACTTT.

This clone qualifies as medium-sized (0.01 to 0.1%). The chain is built from TRBV10-2 and TRBJ2-1, with a tentative D call TRBD2 (6 bases). Trimming took off 5 bases at V and 7 bases at J, with 12 bases between the two ends. The CDR3 is made up of 13 amino acids. CDR1 and CDR2 (germline): WSHSY, SAAADI. The CDR3 DNA is TGCGCCAGCAGTTTAGGGGAGGCGAATGAGCAGTTCTTC. It is translated as CASSLGEANEQFF.

DNA of the CDR3: TGTGCCAGTAGTCTAGGGGGCTTTGGAAACACCATATATTTT. This gives the protein CASSLGGFGNTIYF. This chain uses TRBV19 with TRBJ1-3; 7 positions agree with TRBD1. Losses at the gene ends were 5 bases for V and 3 bases for J; bases not matched to a gene: 4. The CDR3 is 14 residues long. Germline assignment: CDR1 LNHDA and CDR2 SQIVND (reference sequence).

The chain has TRBV9 and TRBJ2-1; 7 nucleotides match TRBD2. The CDR3 consists of 15 residues. Unmatched junction bases numbered 3, after V lost 0 bases and J lost 3 bases. The germline gives CDR1 SGDLS, CDR2 YYNGEE. As DNA, the CDR3 is TGTGCCAGCAGCGTAGAGGGACTACTCTACAATGAGCAGTTCTTC. Translating it yields CASSVEGLLYNEQFF.

This clone showed up just once. The chain combines TRBV5-1 with TRBJ2-3; TRBD2 matches at 14 bases. CDR1 and CDR2 from the germline V gene are SGHRS and YFSETQ. Trimming took 5 bases from V and 6 from J; bases not matched to a gene: 11. CDR3 length equals 17 residues. The CDR3 spells CASSFRLAGGPVDTQYF. As DNA, the CDR3 is TGCGCCAGCAGTTTCCGACTAGCGGGGGGGCCTGTGGATACGCAGTATTTT.

This chain joins TRBV25-1 and TRBJ2-7; 9 bases line up with TRBD1. Looked up from germline, CDR1 is MGHDK and CDR2 is SYGVNS. The ends lost 0 bases at V and 6 bases at J; junction bases unmatched: 6. This CDR3 region has 15 residues. The CDR3 DNA is TGTGCCAGCAGTGAATATAAGGGACAGGGCGTCGAGCAGTACTTC. Translation: CASSEYKGQGVEQYF.

This chain joins TRBV2 and TRBJ1-1; D ambiguous. The germline V gene has CDR1 SNHLY and CDR2 FYNNEI. There are 16 residues in the CDR3. Deletions cut 5 bases from V and 1 base from J, with 17 bases between. This CDR3 is CASSTTPGLENTEAFF. The CDR3 coding sequence is TGTGCCAGCAGTACTACACCGGGCCTGGAGAACACTGAAGCTTTCTTT.

The gene calls are TRBV7-9 and TRBJ2-2; 7 positions match TRBD1. CDR3 length: 14 amino acids. The trim removed 4 bases at V and 5 bases at J, leaving 4 bases unmatched. The germline V gene encodes CDR1 SEHNR and CDR2 FQNEAQ (reference sequence). CDR3 DNA: TGTGCCAGCAGCTCGGGACAGCTAACCGGGGAGCTGTTTTTT. It yields the protein CASSSGQLTGELFF.

The chain recombines TRBV10-1 with TRBJ2-1; 13 bases align to TRBD2. V lost 3 bases to trimming and J lost 4 bases; unmatched junction nucleotides: 6. This CDR3 is 17 amino acids long. The germline V gene encodes CDR1 WNHNN and CDR2 SYGVQD (reference sequence). The CDR3 sequence: CASSDSGLAGAYNEQFF. The CDR3 coding sequence is TGCGCCAGCAGTGATTCCGGACTAGCGGGGGCATACAATGAGCAGTTCTTC.

The chain uses TRBV7-3 and TRBJ2-3, with TRBD1 matching 7 bases. CDR1 is SGHTA and CDR2 is FQGTGA in the germline V gene. With V trimmed by 4 bases and J by 2 bases, 3 bases remained unmatched. The CDR3 has 14 amino acids. The CDR3 protein is CASSSDRNTDTQYF. The CDR3 coding sequence is TGTGCCAGCAGCTCGGACAGGAACACAGATACGCAGTATTTT.

This chain links TRBV7-9 with TRBJ2-1; maybe TRBD1 (6 bases). Per germline, CDR1 SEHNR and CDR2 FQNEAQ (reference sequence). The CDR3 contains 15 residues. V dropped 5 bases and J dropped 0 bases, with 11 bases sitting between them. The CDR3 sequence is CASSVQGFSYNEQFF. The DNA for the CDR3 is TGTGCCAGCAGCGTACAGGGATTCTCCTACAATGAGCAGTTCTTC.

The chain uses TRBV29-1 and TRBJ2-5; 7 bases agree with TRBD2. Per germline, CDR1 SQVTM and CDR2 ANQGSEA. The V segment lost 7 bases and the J segment 5 bases; nucleotides outside the gene matches: 7. The CDR3 length is 12 residues. CDR3 DNA: TGCAGCGCAGATGACGGGGGGGAGACCCAGTACTTC. This sequence encodes CSADDGGETQYF.

The V and J genes are TRBV6-5 and TRBJ2-5; the D gene is possibly TRBD2 (8 bases). The germline V gene has CDR1 MNHEY and CDR2 SVGAGI. The CDR3 is made up of 14 amino acids. Trimming removed 5 bases at V and 7 bases at J, with 17 bases between. The CDR3 spells CASSMGLEGATQYF. The CDR3 DNA reads as TGTGCCAGCAGTATGGGACTAGAGGGGGCGACCCAGTACTTC.

The chain is built from TRBV30 and TRBJ1-6; the match to TRBD1 covers 7 bases. With 2 bases clipped from V and 13 bases from J, the junction kept 8 bases outside the gene matches. Germline CDR1 and CDR2: GTSNPN and SVGIG (reference sequence). CDR3 length: 13 residues. The CDR3 DNA follows: TGTGCCTGGAGTCCCGGGACAGTTCTCCCCCTCCACTTT. Its protein product is CAWSPGTVLPLHF.

V usage is TRBV7-3 and J usage is TRBJ1-5; D is uncertain. The V end was cut by 2 bases, the J end by 3 bases, with 17 bases between. Germline CDR1 reads SGHTA; CDR2 reads FQGTGA. There are 17 residues in the CDR3. The CDR3 spells CASSLPPGITINQPQHF. CDR3 coding DNA: TGTGCCAGCAGCTTACCTCCGGGGATAACAATCAATCAGCCCCAGCATTTT.

V is TRBV4-1 and J is TRBJ1-2, with 9 bases that match TRBD1. V lost 4 bases, J lost 8 bases, and 14 bases stayed unmatched. The CDR3 totals 16 residues. Germline V CDR1 and CDR2: MGHRA, YSYEKL. The CDR3 nucleotides read TGCGCCAGCAGCCTTACAAAGGTGACAGGGGGAAGGGGCTACACCTTC. This translates into CASSLTKVTGGRGYTF.

The chain uses TRBV25-1 and TRBJ2-5; D unclear. The CDR3 extends over 14 amino acids. With 1 base removed from V and 7 bases from J, the gap between germline ends came to 13 bases. Germline CDR1 and CDR2: MGHDK and SYGVNS. The chain's CDR3 is CASSEWPPVVTQYF. The CDR3 DNA reads TGTGCCAGCAGTGAATGGCCCCCCGTGGTGACCCAGTACTTC.

This clone was picked up a small number of times. The rearrangement joins TRBV7-2 to TRBJ2-7; 7 nucleotides agree with TRBD1. This CDR3 contains 15 residues. From germline, CDR1 is SGHTA and CDR2 FQGNSA. V gave up 2 bases and J gave up 1 base; unmatched junction bases: 5. The CDR3 DNA is TGTGCCAGCAGCTTACAGGGGACAGCATCCTACGAGCAGTACTTC. Encoded protein: CASSLQGTASYEQYF.

The rearrangement uses TRBV9 and TRBJ1-4; tentatively, D is TRBD1 (5 bases). This CDR3 is 16 amino acids long. Germline loops: CDR1 SGDLS, CDR2 YYNGEE. Trimming removed 4 bases at V and 10 bases at J, with 23 bases between. CDR3 residues: CASSPQPGAGGGKLFF. CDR3 DNA sequence: TGTGCCAGCAGCCCTCAGCCTGGGGCCGGGGGAGGAAAACTGTTTTTT.

The chain recombines TRBV9 with TRBJ1-4, with D tentatively TRBD1 (6 bases). This CDR3 is built from 14 residues. Germline V CDR1 and CDR2: SGDLS, YYNGEE. V was clipped by 4 bases and J by 5 bases, with 12 bases between them. CDR3: CASSIRDTNEKLFF. The CDR3 nucleotides read TGTGCCAGCAGCATCCGGGACACCAATGAAAAACTGTTTTTT.

The chain has TRBV6-5 and TRBJ1-4, with D unclear. Looked up from germline, CDR1 is MNHEY and CDR2 is SVGAGI. The CDR3 has 14 residues. V was pared by 2 bases and J by 0 bases, with 4 bases between. The CDR3 protein is CASSYEATNEKLFF. DNA for the CDR3: TGTGCCAGCAGTTACGAGGCAACTAATGAAAAACTGTTTTTT.

The chain carries TRBV6-5 and TRBJ2-5; no clear D. V gave up 1 base and J gave up 2 bases, with 8 bases separating them. CDR1 is MNHEY and CDR2 is SVGAGI in the germline V gene. The CDR3 is made up of 14 amino acids. The CDR3 here is CASSYLVRQETQYF. CDR3 DNA: TGTGCCAGCAGTTACTTGGTCAGACAAGAGACCCAGTACTTC.

The chain links TRBV4-2 to TRBJ2-3; 7 nucleotides align to TRBD2. The germline V gene encodes CDR1 LGHNA and CDR2 YNFKEQ. J lost 1 base, V lost 3 bases, and 7 bases had no gene match. The CDR3 extends over 16 amino acids. CDR3 in amino acids: CASSHSDGGGTDTQYF. CDR3 nucleotide sequence: TGTGCCAGCAGCCACTCGGATGGGGGGGGCACAGATACGCAGTATTTT.

The V gene is TRBV5-1, the J gene TRBJ1-6, with 8 bases identical to TRBD1. Germline V gene sequence: CDR1 SGHRS, CDR2 YFSETQ. The CDR3 has 14 amino acids. After removal of 7 bases from V and 7 bases from J, the junction contained 7 bases not matched to a gene. CDR3 residues: CASGQGAWNSPLHF. The CDR3 DNA sequence: TGCGCCAGCGGCCAGGGGGCCTGGAATTCACCCCTCCACTTT.

The CDR3, as DNA: TGTGCCAGCAGCGCAAACAGGGGGCGGGACGAGCAGTACTTC. Amino acid sequence: CASSANRGRDEQYF. The rearrangement links TRBV11-2 to TRBJ2-7; TRBD1 aligns across 9 bases. The CDR3 contains 14 residues. The junction had 7 bases not matched to a gene; V was cut back by 5 bases and J by 5 bases. Germline V gene data show CDR1 as SGHAT and CDR2 as FQNNGV.

V usage is TRBV3-1 (or the pseudogene TRBV3-2) and J usage is TRBJ2-1, with a tentative D call TRBD1 (5 bases). The V and J ends lost 0 bases and 3 bases respectively, with 12 bases between them. Germline CDR1 reads LGHDT; CDR2 reads YNNKEL (reference sequence). This CDR3 region has 16 residues. DNA for the CDR3: TGTGCCAGCAGCCAAGATTGGGGCACTCTCTACAATGAGCAGTTCTTC. Translating gives CASSQDWGTLYNEQFF.

The genes are TRBV5-1 and TRBJ1-6; a possible D gene is TRBD1 (6 bases). This CDR3 spans 15 amino acids. Germline V lookup: CDR1 SGHRS, CDR2 YFSETQ. The V end was cut by 0 bases, the J end by 5 bases, with 9 bases between. The CDR3 DNA follows: TGCGCCAGCAGCTTGGGCCAGGGGAATAATTCACCCCTCCACTTT. Protein: CASSLGQGNNSPLHF. The entire variable domain, with the rest obtained from reference TRBV5-1 and TRBJ1-6, is as follows: KAGVTQTPRYLIKTRGQQVTLSCSPISGHRSVSWYQQTPGQGLQFLFEYFSETQRNKGNFPGRFSGRQFSNSRSEMNVSTLELGDSALYLCASSLGQGNNSPLHFGNGTRLTVT.

The chain couples TRBV7-9 to TRBJ1-1; D is perhaps TRBD1 (5 bases). The CDR3 has 17 residues. In germline, CDR1 is SEHNR, CDR2 FQNEAQ (reference sequence). V was cut by 6 bases and J by 0 bases, with 20 bases left in between. CDR3 residues: CASSAPSGAALNTEAFF. Written as DNA, the CDR3 is TGTGCCAGCAGTGCCCCATCCGGGGCCGCCTTGAACACTGAAGCTTTCTTT.

V usage is TRBV4-1 and J usage is TRBJ1-4; TRBD1 is a possible D gene (5 bases). CDR1 and CDR2 (germline): MGHRA, YSYEKL. This CDR3 contains 17 residues. V was shortened by 0 bases and J by 7 bases, with 18 bases between the two germline ends. The CDR3 DNA reads as TGCGCCAGCAGCCAAGAAAAAGGGACCACTTTCCTTGAAAAACTGTTTTTT. Translating it yields CASSQEKGTTFLEKLFF.

V usage is TRBV5-6 and J usage is TRBJ2-5; no clear D gene. Germline lookup yields CDR1 SGHDT and CDR2 YYEEEE. This CDR3 comprises 12 residues. Trimming removed 0 bases from V and 4 bases from J, with 4 bases in between. Here the CDR3 reads CASSLAGETQYF. CDR3 bases: TGTGCCAGCAGCTTGGCCGGAGAGACCCAGTACTTC.

The J gene is TRBJ2-2, the V gene TRBV5-6; perhaps TRBD2 as D (6 bases). The germline V gene encodes CDR1 SGHDT and CDR2 YYEEEE. The CDR3 is 14 amino acids. The V end was cut by 1 base, the J end by 4 bases, with 8 bases between. The CDR3, as DNA: TGTGCCAGCAGCTTGATGGGGGGCACCGGGGAGCTGTTTTTT. As protein: CASSLMGGTGELFF.